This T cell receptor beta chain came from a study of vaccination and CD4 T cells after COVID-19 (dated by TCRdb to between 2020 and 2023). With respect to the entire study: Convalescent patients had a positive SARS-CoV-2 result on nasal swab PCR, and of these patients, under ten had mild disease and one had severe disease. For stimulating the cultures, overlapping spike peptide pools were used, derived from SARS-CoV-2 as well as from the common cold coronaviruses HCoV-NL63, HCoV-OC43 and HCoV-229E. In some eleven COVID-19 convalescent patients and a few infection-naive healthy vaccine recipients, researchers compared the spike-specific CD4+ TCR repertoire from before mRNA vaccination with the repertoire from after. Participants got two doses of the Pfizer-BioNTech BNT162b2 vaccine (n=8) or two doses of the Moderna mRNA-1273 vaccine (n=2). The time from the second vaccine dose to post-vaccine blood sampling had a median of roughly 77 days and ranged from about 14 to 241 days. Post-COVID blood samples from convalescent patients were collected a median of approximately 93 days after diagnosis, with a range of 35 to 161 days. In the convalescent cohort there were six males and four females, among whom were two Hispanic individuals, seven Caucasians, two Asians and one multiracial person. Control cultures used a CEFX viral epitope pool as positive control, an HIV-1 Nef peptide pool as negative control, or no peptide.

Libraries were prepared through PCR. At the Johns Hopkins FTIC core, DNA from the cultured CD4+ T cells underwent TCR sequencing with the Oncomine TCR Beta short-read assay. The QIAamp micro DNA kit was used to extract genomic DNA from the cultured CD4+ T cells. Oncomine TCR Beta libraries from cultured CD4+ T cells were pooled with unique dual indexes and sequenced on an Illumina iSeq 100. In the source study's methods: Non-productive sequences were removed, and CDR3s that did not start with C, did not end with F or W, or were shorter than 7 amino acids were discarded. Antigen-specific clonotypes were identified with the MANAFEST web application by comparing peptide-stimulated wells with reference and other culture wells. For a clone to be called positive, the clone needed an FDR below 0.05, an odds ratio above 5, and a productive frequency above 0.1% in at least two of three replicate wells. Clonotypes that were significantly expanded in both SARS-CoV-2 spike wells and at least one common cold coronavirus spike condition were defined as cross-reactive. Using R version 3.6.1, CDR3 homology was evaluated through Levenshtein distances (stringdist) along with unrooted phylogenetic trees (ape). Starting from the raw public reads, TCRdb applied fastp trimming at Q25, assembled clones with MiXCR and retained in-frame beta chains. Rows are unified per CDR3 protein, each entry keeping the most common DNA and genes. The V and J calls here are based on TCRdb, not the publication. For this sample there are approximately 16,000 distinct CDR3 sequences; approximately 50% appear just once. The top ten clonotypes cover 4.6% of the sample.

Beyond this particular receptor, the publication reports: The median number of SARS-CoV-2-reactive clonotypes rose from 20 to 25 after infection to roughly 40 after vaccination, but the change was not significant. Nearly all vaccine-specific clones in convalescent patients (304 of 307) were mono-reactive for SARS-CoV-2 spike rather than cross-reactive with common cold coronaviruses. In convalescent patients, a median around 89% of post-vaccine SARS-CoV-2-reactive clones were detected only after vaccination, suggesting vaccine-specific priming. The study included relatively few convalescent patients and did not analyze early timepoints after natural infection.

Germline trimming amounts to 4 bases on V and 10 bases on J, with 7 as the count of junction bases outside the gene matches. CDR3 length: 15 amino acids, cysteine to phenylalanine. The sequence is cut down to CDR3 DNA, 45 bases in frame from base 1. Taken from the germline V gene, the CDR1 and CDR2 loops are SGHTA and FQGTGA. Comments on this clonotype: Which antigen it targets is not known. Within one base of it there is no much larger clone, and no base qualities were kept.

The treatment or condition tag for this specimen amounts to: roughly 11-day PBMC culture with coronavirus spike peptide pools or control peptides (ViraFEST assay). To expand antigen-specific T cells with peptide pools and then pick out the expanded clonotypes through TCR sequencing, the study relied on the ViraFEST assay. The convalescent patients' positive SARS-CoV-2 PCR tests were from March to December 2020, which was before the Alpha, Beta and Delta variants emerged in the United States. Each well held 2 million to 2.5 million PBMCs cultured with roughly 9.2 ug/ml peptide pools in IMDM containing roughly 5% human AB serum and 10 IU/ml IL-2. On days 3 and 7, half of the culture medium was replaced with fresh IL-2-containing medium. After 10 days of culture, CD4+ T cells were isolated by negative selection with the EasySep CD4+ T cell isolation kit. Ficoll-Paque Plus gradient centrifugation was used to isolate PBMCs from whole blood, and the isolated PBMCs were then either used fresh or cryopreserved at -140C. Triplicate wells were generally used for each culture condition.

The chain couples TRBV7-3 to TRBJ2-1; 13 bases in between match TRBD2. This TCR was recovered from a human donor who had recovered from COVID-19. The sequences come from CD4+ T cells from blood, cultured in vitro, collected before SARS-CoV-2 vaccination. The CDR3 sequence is CASSSGLAGVNEQFF. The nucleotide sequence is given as TGTGCCAGCAGCTCCGGACTAGCGGGAGTTAACGAGCAGTTCTTC. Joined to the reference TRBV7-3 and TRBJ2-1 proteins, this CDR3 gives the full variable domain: GAGVSQTPSNKVTEKGKYVELRCDPISGHTALYWYRQSLGQGPEFLIYFQGTGAADDSGLPNDRFFAVRPEGSVSTLKIQRTERGDSAVYLCASSSGLAGVNEQFFGPGTRLTVL.